This T cell receptor beta chain was recorded in a study of low-dose radiotherapy and immunotherapy resistance in tumors. The wider study: It was every two weeks, one day before radiation and immunotherapy, that intravenous cyclophosphamide 200 mg/m2 was given.

The table lists this clonotype with a few counts. cDNA synthesis used a TRAV/TRBV-specific primer set for both chains. The authors amplified TCRs for 20 to 25 PCR cycles with a constant-region primer and a V-primer adapter. MiXCR was run by TCRdb on the reads, yielding one entry per CDR3 protein. Here the sample spans tens of thousands of distinct CDR3 sequences, over 15% being singletons. Time point noted: before trial treatment. Qualifying patients carried advanced solid tumors devoid of tumor-infiltrating lymphocytes. V gave up 4 bases and J gave up 0 bases; unmatched junction bases: 4. The CDR3 totals 15 residues. Germline loops: CDR1 LGHDT, CDR2 YNNKEL (reference sequence).

The sample consisted of PBMCs, taken before treatment. The chain uses TRBV3-1 and TRBJ2-7, with 9 positions matching TRBD1. The TCR originated in a male donor with prostate cancer. The CDR3 coding sequence is TGTGCCAGCAGCCCCCGGGACAGGGACTCCTACGAGCAGTACTTC. Translation: CASSPRDRDSYEQYF.